This T cell receptor (beta chain) comes out of a study of siplizumab effects on memory and regulatory T cells. Germline V gene sequence: CDR1 SGHVS, CDR2 FNYEAQ. The CDR3 sequence is 14 residues long. Trimming removed 0 bases from V and 4 bases from J; junction bases left unmatched: 2. Per individual sample, 90,000 to 100,000 TCR templates were assayed. Clones were read by immunoSEQ multiplex PCR, and TCRdb kept only the in-frame ones, dropping some. The sample lists 5,500 to 7,500 clones, just over 60% seen once, with approximately 16% in the top ten. Whole-study results and caveats: Memory cells seemed less diverse than naive T cells, which also seemed major contributors to the alloresponse. The authors did not confirm suppressive function in proliferating Tregs from siplizumab cultures.

A word on this clone: Its antigen is as yet unknown.

This chain joins TRBV7-6 and TRBJ2-7; TRBD1 aligns across 8 bases. This TCR was sampled from a human donor in good health. Material: effector memory CD8+ T cells sorted from blood. Described subset: unstimulated CD8+ effector memory T cells. Here the CDR3 DNA reads TGTGCCAGCAGCTTAGCCAGGGGGCTGTACGAGCAGTACTTC. This translates into CASSLARGLYEQYF.